This is a list of T cell receptor beta chains from one sample in a study of blood T cell repertoires in COVID-19. The data were produced by immunoSEQ multiplex PCR, yet TCRdb's version contains in-frame clones alone and is incomplete. In the table there are about 15,000 clones, 70% to 90% of which are singletons. Input material: peripheral blood. These TCRs come from a human donor in a cohort sampled during active COVID-19. CDR3s include the opening cysteine and the closing phenylalanine or tryptophan. A D gene is named only where the DNA matches it firmly. Size is omitted from some rows. Given values are once, few, many or a class for expanded clones.

>-|TRBJ2-1|TRBV10-3|-
TGTGCCATCGGGCAGGACTACAATGAGCAGTTCTTC
CAIGQDYNEQFF
>-|TRBJ2-3|TRBV4-1|TRBD2
TGCGCCAGCAGCCAAGAGGCAGCGGGGGGGCTTGGAGATACGCAGTATTTT
CASSQEAAGGLGDTQYF
>-|TRBJ2-6|TRBV5-1|-
TGCGCCAGCCACCGAGGAACTAGCTCTGGGGCCAACGTCCTGACTTTC
CASHRGTSSGANVLTF
>-|TRBJ1-4|TRBV30|TRBD1
TGTGCCTGGAGTCCCCCGGGGACAGGCCTCGGAAAACTGTTTTTT
CAWSPPGTGLGKLFF
>-|TRBJ1-1|TRBV13|-
TGTGCCAGCAGATGGTCAGGGGACACTGAAGCTTTCTTT
CASRWSGDTEAFF
>-|TRBJ1-2|TRBV19|-
TGTGCCAGTAGTCCGCGATCCTATGGCTACACCTTC
CASSPRSYGYTF
>once|TRBJ2-2|TRBV7-3|-
TGTGCCAGCAGCAGGGGGCGGGATACCGGGGAGCTGTTTTTT
CASSRGRDTGELFF
>once|TRBJ1-1|TRBV21-1|-
TGTGCCAGCAGCATTGGCAGGGCATATATGAACACTGAAGCTTTCTTT
CASSIGRAYMNTEAFF
>-|TRBJ2-7|TRBV7-3|-
TGTGCCAGCAGCCGGGACACGGCGGCCTACGAGCAGTACTTC
CASSRDTAAYEQYF
>few|TRBJ2-2|TRBV5-6|-
TGTGCCAGTCAGGGGTCGAGATCCGGGGAGCTGTTTTTT
CASQGSRSGELFF
>-|TRBJ2-1|TRBV27|-
TGTGCCAGCAGTCCCCGGACGAGGGATGAGCAGTTCTTC
CASSPRTRDEQFF
>-|TRBJ1-2|TRBV11-2|-
TGTGCCAGCAGCTTACCCGCGGAGGGCTACACCTTC
CASSLPAEGYTF
>-|TRBJ2-5|TRBV29-1|-
TGCAGCGTAAGGGGCGCGCAGACCCAGTACTTC
CSVRGAQTQYF
>-|TRBJ2-3|TRBV15|TRBD1
TGTGCCACCAGCCCTAGGACAGGGGGGTCGGCAGATACGCAGTATTTT
CATSPRTGGSADTQYF
>medium-sized|TRBJ2-1|TRBV6-2/TRBV6-3|TRBD1
TGTGCCAGCAGTTACGGGACAGGCTACAATGAGCAGTTCTTC
CASSYGTGYNEQFF
>-|TRBJ2-2|TRBV11-2|TRBD2
TGTGCCAGCAGCTTAGTGGCTAGCGGGGCCGGGGAGCTGTTTTTT
CASSLVASGAGELFF
>-|TRBJ1-6|TRBV30|-
TGTGCCTCCTACCGCGACGGGTCACCCCTCCACTTT
CASYRDGSPLHF
>-|TRBJ2-2|TRBV5-1|-
TGCGCCAGCAGCTTGGAAACAGGGCGGAACACCGGGGAGCTGTTTTTT
CASSLETGRNTGELFF
>-|TRBJ2-2|TRBV19|TRBD1
TGTGCCAGTAGTATGGGCAGGGGGCGGACCGGGGAGCTGTTTTTT
CASSMGRGRTGELFF